This T cell receptor beta chain emerged from a study of shared clonotypes between healthy human individuals. Whole-study findings and limits: Non-shared clonotypes had lower generation probabilities than those shared by all four donors.

Germline V gene sequence: CDR1 MNHEY, CDR2 SVGAGI. V lost 0 bases and J 1 base, leaving 6 bases between the germline ends. The CDR3 contains 14 residues. Here immunoSEQ multiplex PCR was the method, and the copy in TCRdb shows in-frame clones only, minus some. This sample has about 1,800,000 clones, with approximately 94% found just once. Naive-designated CD8 cells lacked CD45RO, were positively enriched for CCR7, and omitted terminally differentiated effector memory CD45RA+ cells. Note on this clone: Its antigen is unidentified. Other DNA sequences in the sample encode the same CDR3.

This rearrangement joins TRBV6-5 to TRBJ1-1; no reliable D call. This sequence was found in a young man in good health. The sample was naive CD8+ T cells sorted from blood. The CDR3 DNA reads TGTGCCAGCAGTTACTCGGAAGGGAACACTGAAGCTTTCTTT. Its protein is CASSYSEGNTEAFF.